This T cell receptor beta chain was obtained from a study of OX40 agonist ivuxolimab in advanced cancers. Study details: Cohort: around 83% men, mean age approximately 66, aged roughly 23 to 79.

V lost 1 base and J lost 8, with 17 bases in between. There are 15 residues in the CDR3. Germline CDR1 is SGHTA and CDR2 is FQGNSA. Clones were read by immunoSEQ multiplex PCR, and TCRdb kept only the in-frame ones, dropping some. The profile shows around 64,000 clones, 70% to 90% of them singletons. On this clone itself: What it binds is unknown.

Notes on the study in general: Clonal expansion by week 6 occurred in CD4+ and CD8+ blood T cells (at 0.1 to 3.0 mg/kg). Near-lowest levels of clonal expansion characterized partial responders at 0.1-3.0 mg/kg.

This chain joins TRBV7-2 and TRBJ1-2; tentative D call: TRBD1 (6 bases). The source is an adult with an advanced solid tumor such as melanoma, head and neck, liver or kidney cancer. Sample: CD4+ or CD8+ T cells sorted from blood, taken in a trial of the OX40 agonist ivuxolimab. The CDR3 DNA sequence: TGTGCCAGCAGCTTAGACAGGGCCTCAGTCTACGGCTACACCTTC. The encoded protein is CASSLDRASVYGYTF.